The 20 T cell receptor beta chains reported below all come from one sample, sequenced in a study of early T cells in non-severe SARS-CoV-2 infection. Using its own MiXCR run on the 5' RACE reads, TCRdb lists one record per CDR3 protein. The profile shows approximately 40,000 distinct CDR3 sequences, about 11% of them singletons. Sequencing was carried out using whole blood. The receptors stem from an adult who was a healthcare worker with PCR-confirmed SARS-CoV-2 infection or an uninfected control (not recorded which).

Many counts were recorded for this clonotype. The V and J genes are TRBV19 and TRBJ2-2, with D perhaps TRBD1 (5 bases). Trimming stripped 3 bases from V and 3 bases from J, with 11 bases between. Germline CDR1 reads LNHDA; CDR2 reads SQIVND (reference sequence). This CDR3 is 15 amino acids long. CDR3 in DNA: TGTGCCAGTAGTATTAAAGGGGCGGACACCGGGGAGCTGTTTTTT. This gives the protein CASSIKGADTGELFF.

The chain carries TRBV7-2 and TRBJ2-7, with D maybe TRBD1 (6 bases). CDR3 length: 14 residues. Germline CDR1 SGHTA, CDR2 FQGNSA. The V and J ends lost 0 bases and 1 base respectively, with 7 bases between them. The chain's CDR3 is CASSLAGGSYEQYF. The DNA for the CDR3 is TGTGCCAGCAGCTTAGCAGGGGGTTCCTACGAGCAGTACTTC.

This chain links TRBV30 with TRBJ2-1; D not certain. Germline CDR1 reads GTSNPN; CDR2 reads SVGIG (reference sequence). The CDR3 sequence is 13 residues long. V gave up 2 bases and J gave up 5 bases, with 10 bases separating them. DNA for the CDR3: TGTGCCTGGAGTCCCCCGCCCCACAATGAGCAGTTCTTC. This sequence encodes CAWSPPPHNEQFF. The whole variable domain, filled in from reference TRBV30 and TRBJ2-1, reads SQTIHQWPATLVQPVGSPLSLECTVEGTSNPNLYWYRQAAGRGLQLLFYSVGIGQISSEVPQNLSASRPQDRQFILSSKKLLLSDSGFYLCAWSPPPHNEQFFGPGTRLTVL.

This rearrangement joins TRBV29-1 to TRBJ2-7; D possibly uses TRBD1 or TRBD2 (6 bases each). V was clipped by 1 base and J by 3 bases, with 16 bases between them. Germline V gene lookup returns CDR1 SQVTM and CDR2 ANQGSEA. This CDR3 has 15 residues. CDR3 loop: CSVEGGGQVSYEQYF. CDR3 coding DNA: TGCAGCGTTGAAGGAGGGGGGCAAGTAAGCTACGAGCAGTACTTC.

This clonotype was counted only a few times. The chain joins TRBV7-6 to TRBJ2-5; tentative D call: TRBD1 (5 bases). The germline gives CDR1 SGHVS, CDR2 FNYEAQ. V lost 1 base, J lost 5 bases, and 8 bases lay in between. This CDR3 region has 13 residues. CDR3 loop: CASSLGGRETQYF. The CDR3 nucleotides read TGTGCCAGCAGCTTAGGGGGCAGGGAGACCCAGTACTTC.

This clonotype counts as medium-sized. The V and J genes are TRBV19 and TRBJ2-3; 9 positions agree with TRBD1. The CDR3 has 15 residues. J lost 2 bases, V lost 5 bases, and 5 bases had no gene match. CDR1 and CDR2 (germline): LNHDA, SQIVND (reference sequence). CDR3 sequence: CASSPYRGHTDTQYF. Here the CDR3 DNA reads TGTGCCAGTAGTCCTTACAGGGGGCACACAGATACGCAGTATTTT.

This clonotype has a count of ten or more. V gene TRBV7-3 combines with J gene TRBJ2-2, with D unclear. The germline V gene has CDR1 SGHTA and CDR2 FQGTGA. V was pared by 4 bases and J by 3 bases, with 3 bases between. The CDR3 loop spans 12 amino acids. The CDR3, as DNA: TGTGCCAGCAGCTCGGACACCGGGGAGCTGTTTTTT. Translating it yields CASSSDTGELFF.

The CDR3 sequence is CASSLQELNTEAFF. In DNA form, the CDR3 reads TGTGCCAGCAGCTTACAGGAATTGAACACTGAAGCTTTCTTT. The chain joins TRBV9 to TRBJ1-1; D is possibly TRBD1 (5 bases). Germline V gene lookup returns CDR1 SGDLS and CDR2 YYNGEE. The CDR3 is 14 amino acids. Trimming stripped 4 bases from V and 0 bases from J, with 10 bases between.

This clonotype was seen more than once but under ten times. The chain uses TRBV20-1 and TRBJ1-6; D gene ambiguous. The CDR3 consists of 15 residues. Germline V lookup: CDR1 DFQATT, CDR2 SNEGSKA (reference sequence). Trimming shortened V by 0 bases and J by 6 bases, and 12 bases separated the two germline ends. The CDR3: CSARDLRQINSPLHF. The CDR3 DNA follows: TGCAGTGCTAGAGATTTGAGGCAGATTAATTCACCCCTCCACTTT.

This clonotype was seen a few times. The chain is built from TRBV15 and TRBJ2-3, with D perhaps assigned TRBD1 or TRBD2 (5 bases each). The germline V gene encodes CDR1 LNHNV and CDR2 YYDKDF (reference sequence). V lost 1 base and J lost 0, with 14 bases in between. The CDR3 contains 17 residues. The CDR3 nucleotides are TGTGCCACCAGCAGAGGAACGGGACGGATTAGCACAGATACGCAGTATTTT. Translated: CATSRGTGRISTDTQYF.

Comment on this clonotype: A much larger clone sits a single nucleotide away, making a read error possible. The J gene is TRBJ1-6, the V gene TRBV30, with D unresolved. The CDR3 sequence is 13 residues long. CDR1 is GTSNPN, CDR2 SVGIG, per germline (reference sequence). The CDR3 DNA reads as TGTGCCCGGAGAGGCTCCTATAATTCACCCCTCCACTTT. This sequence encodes CARRGSYNSPLHF. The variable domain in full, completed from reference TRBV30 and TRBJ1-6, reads SQTIHQWPATLVQPVGSPLSLECTVEGTSNPNLYWYRQAAGRGLQLLFYSVGIGQISSEVPQNLSASRPQDRQFILSSKKLLLSDSGFYLCARRGSYNSPLHFGNGTRLTVT.

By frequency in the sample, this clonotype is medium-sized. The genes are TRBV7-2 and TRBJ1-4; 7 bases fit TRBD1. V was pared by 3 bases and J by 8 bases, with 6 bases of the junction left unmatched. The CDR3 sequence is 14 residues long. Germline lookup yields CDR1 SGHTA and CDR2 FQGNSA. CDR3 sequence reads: CASSLFQGDEKLFF. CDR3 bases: TGTGCCAGCAGCTTGTTTCAGGGGGACGAAAAACTGTTTTTT.

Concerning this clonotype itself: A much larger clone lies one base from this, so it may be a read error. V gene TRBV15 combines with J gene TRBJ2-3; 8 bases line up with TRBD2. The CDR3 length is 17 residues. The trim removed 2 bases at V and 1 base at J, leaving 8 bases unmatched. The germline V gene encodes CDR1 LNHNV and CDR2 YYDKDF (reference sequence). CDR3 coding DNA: TGTGCCACCAGCAGAACCCCTAGCGGGCCAGGCACAGATACGCAGTATTTT. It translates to CATSRTPSGPGTDTQYF.

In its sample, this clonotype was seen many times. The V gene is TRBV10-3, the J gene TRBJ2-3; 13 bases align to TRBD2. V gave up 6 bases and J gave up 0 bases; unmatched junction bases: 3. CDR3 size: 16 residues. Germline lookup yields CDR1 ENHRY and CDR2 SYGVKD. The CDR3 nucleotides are TGTGCCATCAGCCCGGGACTAGCGGGGAGCACAGATACGCAGTATTTT. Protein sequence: CAISPGLAGSTDTQYF.

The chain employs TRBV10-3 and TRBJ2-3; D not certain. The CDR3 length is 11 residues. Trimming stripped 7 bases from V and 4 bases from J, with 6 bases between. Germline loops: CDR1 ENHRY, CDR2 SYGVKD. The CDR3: CAITDSDTQYF. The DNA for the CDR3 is TGTGCCATCACCGACTCAGATACGCAGTATTTT.

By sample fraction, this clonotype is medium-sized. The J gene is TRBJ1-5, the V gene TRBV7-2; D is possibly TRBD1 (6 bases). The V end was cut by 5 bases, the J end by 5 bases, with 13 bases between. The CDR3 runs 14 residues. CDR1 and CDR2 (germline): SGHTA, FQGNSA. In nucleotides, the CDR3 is TGTGCCAGCAGCGGCCGTGGGGGGCATCAGCCCCAGCATTTT. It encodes CASSGRGGHQPQHF.

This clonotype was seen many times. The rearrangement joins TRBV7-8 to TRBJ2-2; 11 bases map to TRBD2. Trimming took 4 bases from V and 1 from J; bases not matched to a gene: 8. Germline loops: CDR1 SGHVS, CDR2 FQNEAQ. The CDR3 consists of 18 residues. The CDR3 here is CASSSTYLAGGNTGELFF. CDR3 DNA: TGTGCCAGCAGCTCGACTTATCTAGCGGGGGGGAACACCGGGGAGCTGTTTTTT.

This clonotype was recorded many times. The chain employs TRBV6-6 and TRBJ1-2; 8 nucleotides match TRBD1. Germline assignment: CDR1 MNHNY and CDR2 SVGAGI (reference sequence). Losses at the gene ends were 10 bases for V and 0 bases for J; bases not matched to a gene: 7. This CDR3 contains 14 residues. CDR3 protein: CATRSGGANYGYTF. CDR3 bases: TGTGCCACCCGTTCAGGGGGCGCTAACTATGGCTACACCTTC.

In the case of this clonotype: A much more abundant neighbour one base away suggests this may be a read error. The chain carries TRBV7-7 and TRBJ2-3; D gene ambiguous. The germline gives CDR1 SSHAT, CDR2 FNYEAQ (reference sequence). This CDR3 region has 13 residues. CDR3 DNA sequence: TGTGCTAGCAGCCTTGCACACACAGATACGCAGTATTTT. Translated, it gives CASSLAHTDTQYF.

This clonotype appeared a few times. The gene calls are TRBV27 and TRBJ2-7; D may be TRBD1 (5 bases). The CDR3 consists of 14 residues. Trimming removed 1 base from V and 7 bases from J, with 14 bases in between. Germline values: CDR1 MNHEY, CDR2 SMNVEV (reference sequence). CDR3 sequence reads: CASSLYPGSREQYF. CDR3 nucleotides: TGTGCCAGCAGTTTATACCCAGGGTCGAGGGAGCAGTACTTC.